What follows is one TCR beta chain and its context. Its antigen remains unknown. Unstimulated regulatory T cells (CD4+CD25+CD127-), CD4+CD25- non-regulatory cells, CD4 and CD8 cells were FACS-sorted from thawed PBMCs. Produced via immunoSEQ multiplex PCR; TCRdb's table is partial and in-frame only. This table has approximately 99,000 clones, 90% appearing once. V gave up 6 bases and J gave up 2 bases, with 7 bases separating them. Germline V gene lookup returns CDR1 MGHDK and CDR2 SYGVNS. The CDR3 is 12 residues long. These data are taken from a study of Tregs in tolerant kidney transplant recipients. Study-level results: Tregs expanded with activated donor B cells seemed most donor-specific. Antigen-driven expansion was suggested because donor-specific Tregs expanded more than all Tregs in tolerant patients.

The clonotype originates from a human donor who received a combined kidney and bone marrow transplant. V gene TRBV25-1 combines with J gene TRBJ1-2, with a tentative D call TRBD1 (6 bases). The sequenced sample was CD4+ T cells from blood, obtained before the transplant. CDR3 DNA sequence: TGTGCCAGCAGGCAGGGGAACTATGGCTACACCTTC. Translation: CASRQGNYGYTF.